This T cell receptor beta chain came from a study of T cell responses to AZD1222 COVID-19 vaccine. About this clone itself: Its antigen is still unknown.

Assay used: immunoSEQ multiplex PCR; TCRdb lists only in-frame clones, some missing. The table has approximately 130,000 clones, 90% seen once; the top ten hold roughly 7.8%. Study-wide findings and caveats: Donors skewed white British and female; clonal diversity was possibly underestimated. The span of vaccine-associated CD4 TCRs extended across spike, with dominance at 160-218 and 743-854. Spike-specific TCRs gained breadth and depth after people received two AZD1222 doses.

V lost 6 bases to trimming and J lost 0 bases, with 12 bases between them. The CDR3 spans 16 residues. The germline V gene encodes CDR1 MNHNY and CDR2 SVGAGI (reference sequence). The specimen comprised peripheral blood, sampled on day 0 of AZD1222 vaccination. The rearrangement uses TRBV6-6 and TRBJ2-6; D is ambiguous. This sequence was found in an adult in good health. CDR3 region: CASRRTRLSGANVLTF. Written as DNA, the CDR3 is TGTGCCAGCAGACGCACCCGTCTCTCTGGGGCCAACGTCCTGACTTTC.